The rows below give T cell receptor beta chains drawn from one sample of a study of T cell changes during pregnancy in multiple sclerosis. The assay was immunoSEQ multiplex PCR, and TCRdb's table has in-frame clones only and misses some. The repertoire holds almost 50,000 clones, with 94% as singletons. The material sequenced was CD4+ T cells from peripheral blood mononuclear cells, taken in the third trimester of pregnancy. The receptors were gathered from a female donor with multiple sclerosis, enrolled in a pregnancy study. CDR3s include the opening cysteine and the closing phenylalanine or tryptophan. A D gene is named only where the DNA matches it firmly. Clone size, where shown, is once, few, many, or a class for clones that have expanded.

clone size | J gene | D gene | V gene | CDR3 protein | CDR3 DNA
NA | TRBJ2-5 | NA | TRBV7-9 | CASSRDTETQYF | TGTGCCAGCAGCCGAGATACAGAGACCCAGTACTTC
NA | TRBJ1-2 | TRBD1 | TRBV9 | CASSTRQGPYGYTF | TGTGCCAGCAGCACTCGACAGGGCCCGTATGGCTACACCTTC
NA | TRBJ2-7 | TRBD2 | TRBV5-1 | CASSTGLAGGPAYEQYF | TGCGCCAGCAGCACCGGACTAGCGGGAGGGCCCGCCTACGAGCAGTACTTC
NA | TRBJ1-4 | NA | TRBV11-2 | CASSHVRGNEKLFF | TGTGCCAGCAGCCACGTCCGGGGAAATGAAAAACTGTTTTTT
NA | TRBJ2-3 | NA | TRBV7-3 | CASSLAGISTDTQYF | TGTGCCAGCAGCTTAGCGGGTATTAGCACAGATACGCAGTATTTT
NA | TRBJ1-3 | TRBD1 | TRBV9 | CASSPHRGVAGNTIYF | TGTGCCAGCAGCCCCCACAGGGGGGTTGCTGGAAACACCATATATTTT
once | TRBJ1-4 | NA | TRBV29-1 | CSVVAGFSEKLFF | TGCAGCGTTGTAGCGGGGTTCAGTGAAAAACTGTTTTTT
NA | TRBJ1-2 | TRBD1 | TRBV27 | CASSPFLTGRRANYGYTF | TGTGCCAGCAGTCCCTTCCTGACAGGGAGAAGAGCTAACTATGGCTACACCTTC
NA | TRBJ2-5 | NA | TRBV7-9 | CASSLSGKQETQYF | TGTGCCAGCAGCTTATCGGGGAAACAAGAGACCCAGTACTTC
NA | TRBJ2-2 | NA | TRBV5-5 | CASSFAISGELFF | TGTGCCAGCAGCTTCGCCATCAGCGGGGAGCTGTTTTTT
NA | TRBJ2-3 | NA | TRBV19 | CASSSQGRADTQYF | TGTGCCAGTAGTAGTCAGGGAAGGGCAGATACGCAGTATTTT
NA | TRBJ1-1 | TRBD1 | TRBV30 | CACKDRGNAEAFF | TGTGCCTGCAAAGACAGGGGGAACGCTGAAGCTTTCTTT
NA | TRBJ2-5 | TRBD1 | TRBV9 | CASSVGRGPETQYF | TGTGCCAGCAGCGTAGGTAGGGGGCCGGAGACCCAGTACTTC
NA | TRBJ2-1 | TRBD2 | TRBV19 | CASSPLAGVYFF | TGTGCCAGTAGTCCACTAGCGGGAGTCTACTTCTTC
NA | TRBJ1-5 | TRBD1 | TRBV18 | CASSRQGERSNQPQHF | TGTGCCAGCTCACGACAGGGGGAGAGAAGCAATCAGCCCCAGCATTTT
NA | TRBJ2-1 | TRBD2 | TRBV7-3 | CASSWQLAGGHNEQFF | TGTGCCAGCAGCTGGCAACTAGCGGGAGGGCACAATGAGCAGTTCTTC
NA | TRBJ1-2 | TRBD1 | TRBV7-9 | CASSLVKSGQGEPYGYTF | TGTGCCAGCAGCTTAGTGAAGAGTGGACAGGGAGAACCCTATGGCTACACCTTC
NA | TRBJ1-1 | NA | TRBV9 | CASSKSDSLNTEAFF | TGTGCCAGCAGCAAATCGGACAGTTTGAACACTGAAGCTTTCTTT
NA | TRBJ2-1 | TRBD2 | TRBV6-1 | CASRGTSGSYEQFF | TGTGCCAGCAGGGGGACTAGCGGGAGCTATGAGCAGTTCTTC
NA | TRBJ2-7 | TRBD2 | TRBV6-1 | CASSEETSGRYEQYF | TGTGCCAGCAGTGAAGAGACTAGCGGGAGGTACGAGCAGTACTTC
NA | TRBJ1-3 | NA | TRBV30 | CAWSSTGGSGNTIYF | TGTGCCTGGAGTTCCACGGGGGGCTCTGGAAACACCATATATTTT
NA | TRBJ2-1 | NA | TRBV5-5 | CASSLVTGSYNEQFF | TGTGCCAGCAGCTTGGTCACAGGCTCCTACAATGAGCAGTTCTTC
NA | TRBJ2-5 | TRBD1 | TRBV6-5 | CASSSDRSETQYF | TGTGCCAGCAGTTCGGACAGGTCGGAGACCCAGTACTTC
NA | TRBJ2-7 | NA | TRBV7-8 | CASSLAYYEQYF | TGTGCCAGCAGCTTAGCCTACTACGAGCAGTACTTC
NA | TRBJ2-5 | TRBD1 | TRBV5-1 | CASSLGTGEETQYF | TGCGCCAGCAGCTTGGGGACAGGGGAAGAGACCCAGTACTTC
NA | TRBJ1-1 | NA | TRBV19 | CASSQVTEAFF | TGTGCCAGTAGTCAGGTAACTGAAGCTTTCTTT
NA | TRBJ1-2 | NA | TRBV7-4 | CASSLWTRQPNYGYTF | TGTGCCAGCAGCTTATGGACGAGACAGCCGAACTATGGCTACACCTTC
once | TRBJ1-3 | NA | TRBV11-3 | CASSLGGGHVIYF | TGTGCCAGCAGCCTCGGGGGGGGGCATGTCATATATTTT
NA | TRBJ2-5 | NA | TRBV9 | CASSVAPLQTQYF | TGTGCCAGCAGCGTAGCCCCCCTCCAGACCCAGTACTTC
NA | TRBJ2-7 | NA | TRBV18 | CASSPPAPLEQYF | TGTGCCAGCTCACCACCGGCTCCTCTGGAGCAGTACTTC
NA | TRBJ2-7 | TRBD1 | TRBV2 | CASSADRGRNDEQYF | TGTGCCAGCAGTGCGGACAGGGGGCGCAACGACGAGCAGTACTTC
few | TRBJ1-5 | TRBD1 | TRBV7-9 | CASSNDRTGYQPQHF | TGTGCCAGCAGCAACGATAGGACAGGATATCAGCCCCAGCATTTT
NA | TRBJ2-3 | TRBD2 | TRBV7-2 | CASSLVLAGGGDTQYF | TGTGCCAGCAGCTTAGTACTAGCGGGGGGAGGAGATACGCAGTATTTT
NA | TRBJ2-3 | NA | TRBV18 | CASSPQSGITDTQYF | TGTGCCAGCTCACCACAATCCGGGATCACAGATACGCAGTATTTT
NA | TRBJ1-1 | TRBD1 | TRBV6-6 | CASSYDRGGTEAFF | TGTGCCAGCAGTTACGACAGGGGGGGCACTGAAGCTTTCTTT
NA | TRBJ1-1 | TRBD1 | TRBV7-2 | CASSLSGGVGGTEAFF | TGTGCCAGCAGCTTATCAGGGGGAGTTGGGGGCACTGAAGCTTTCTTT
NA | TRBJ2-3 | NA | TRBV6-6 | CASSPGVDTQYF | TGTGCCAGCAGTCCCGGGGTGGATACGCAGTATTTT
NA | TRBJ1-2 | TRBD1 | TRBV30 | CGGDRGPYGYTF | TGTGGAGGCGACAGGGGGCCTTATGGCTACACCTTC
few | TRBJ1-1 | NA | TRBV7-3 | CASAQQVNTEAFF | TGTGCCAGCGCTCAACAGGTGAACACTGAAGCTTTCTTT
NA | TRBJ1-4 | TRBD1 | TRBV7-9 | CASSSGQLPTNEKLFF | TGTGCCAGCAGCTCGGGACAGCTCCCAACTAATGAAAAACTGTTTTTT
NA | TRBJ1-1 | NA | TRBV28 | CASSSGDRLNTEAFF | TGTGCCAGCAGTTCTGGCGACAGACTGAACACTGAAGCTTTCTTT
NA | TRBJ2-1 | NA | TRBV7-9 | CASSAGESSYNEQFF | TGTGCCAGCAGCGCGGGTGAAAGCTCCTACAATGAGCAGTTCTTC
NA | TRBJ1-2 | TRBD1 | TRBV5-4 | CASSLAGTGGTYGYTF | TGTGCCAGCAGCTTGGCCGGGACAGGGGGCACGTATGGCTACACCTTC
NA | TRBJ1-1 | NA | TRBV5-1 | CASSRGGGDGTEAFF | TGCGCCAGCAGCAGGGGGGGAGGGGATGGAACTGAAGCTTTCTTT
NA | TRBJ2-7 | TRBD2 | TRBV11-3 | CASTQAGGGEQYF | TGTGCCAGCACCCAGGCGGGGGGAGGCGAGCAGTACTTC